Below are 6 T cell receptor beta chains sequenced from a single sample in a study of breast tumors, draining lymph nodes, adjacent tissues. Breast cancer patients provided tissue from their axillary draining lymph nodes. TCRdb re-analysed the multiplex PCR reads in MiXCR, keeping a single row per CDR3 protein. Found here are 100,000 to 150,000 distinct CDR3 sequences, about a fifth of them singletons; the top ten hold approximately 2.7%. The source material was axillary lymph node tissue. Receptors were obtained from a female donor with breast cancer. Some clones in this sample may be carry-over from other donors' samples.

The table lists this clonotype with many counts. The chain uses TRBV11-2 and TRBJ2-5, with a tentative D call TRBD1 (6 bases). This CDR3 is built from 15 residues. The germline V and J ends were trimmed by 6 bases and 1 base, with 15 bases remaining between them. CDR1 SGHAT and CDR2 FQNNGV come from the germline V gene. CDR3 loop: CASRPPGHIQETQYF. Here the CDR3 DNA reads TGTGCCAGCAGACCACCGGGACACATCCAAGAGACCCAGTACTTC.

This clonotype was recorded many times. The CDR3 bases are TGTGCCAGTAGTCGTAGCGGGAACACAGATACGCAGTATTTT. This translates into CASSRSGNTDTQYF. The chain carries TRBV19 and TRBJ2-3, with 8 bases matching TRBD2. V trimming: 5 bases; J trimming: 2 bases; junction bases outside the gene matches: 3. Germline V gives CDR1 LNHDA, CDR2 SQIVND (reference sequence). CDR3 length equals 14 residues.

This clonotype showed up many times. This chain links TRBV6-4 with TRBJ2-7, with 10 bases lining up with TRBD2. Germline lookup yields CDR1 MRHNA and CDR2 SNTAGT. The CDR3 extends over 17 amino acids. With V trimmed by 4 bases and J by 4 bases, 13 bases remained unmatched. The CDR3 nucleotides are TGTGCCAGCAGTGTGGTAGGGGGTGGTAGCGGGAGGTACGAGCAGTACTTC. This codes for CASSVVGGGSGRYEQYF.

The chain links TRBV3-1 to TRBJ1-5, with a weak D call TRBD1 (6 bases). The CDR3 runs to 14 residues. V was clipped by 1 base and J by 2 bases, with 6 bases between them. From germline, CDR1 is LGHDT and CDR2 YNNKEL (reference sequence). The CDR3 region is CASSQAGGNQPQHF. As DNA, the CDR3 is TGTGCCAGCAGCCAAGCAGGGGGCAATCAGCCCCAGCATTTT.

This clonotype was recorded once. With a much larger clone just one base away, this may be a read error. The chain recombines TRBV11-2 with TRBJ2-7, with 8 bases identical to TRBD2. This CDR3 is built from 15 residues. The V gene's germline CDR1 is SGHAT and CDR2 FQNNGV. The CDR3 here is CASREAGARSYEQSF. CDR3 coding DNA: TGTGCCAGCCGGGAAGCGGGAGCTAGGTCCTACGAGCAGTCCTTC.

In its sample, this clonotype was seen once. This could be a read error, since a much larger clone is one nucleotide away. The chain has TRBV19 and TRBJ2-5; 9 positions match TRBD2. CDR1 LNHDA and CDR2 SQIVND come from the germline V gene (reference sequence). The CDR3 runs to 15 residues. The CDR3 DNA reads as TGTGCCGGTAGTATAGGCGGGAGGGCCCTGGAGACCCAGTACTTC. As protein: CAGSIGGRALETQYF.